A selection of T cell receptor beta chains follows, all from one sample in a study of HIV-infected patients and healthy controls. TCRdb fed the 5' RACE reads into MiXCR, producing one record per CDR3 protein. This table has under 20,000 distinct CDR3 sequences, around 15% appearing once. What was sequenced was CD8+ T cells from blood. Receptors originate from a human donor in good health. Both conserved end residues are trimmed from each CDR3. Fields, in order: V gene, J gene, CDR3 protein.

TRBV3-1,TRBJ2-2,ASSQGGTEVYTGELF
TRBV3-1,TRBJ2-1,ASSPGLHEQF
TRBV4-3,TRBJ2-6,ASSPSSFGANVLT
TRBV14,TRBJ2-5,ASSQKNGARLDQSQETQY
TRBV7-9,TRBJ1-1,ASSLARTGKNTEAF
TRBV3-1,TRBJ2-7,ASSHTGGFDEQY
TRBV12-3/TRBV12-4,TRBJ1-2,ASSSGTGAVYGYT
TRBV5-4,TRBJ2-2,ASSLGLAGNTGELF
TRBV5-4,TRBJ1-1,ASSLGAQNTEAF
TRBV19,TRBJ2-5,ASSINYNYGETQY
TRBV6-5,TRBJ2-2,ASSKLNTGELF
TRBV27,TRBJ1-2,ASSPGGGAIANYGYT
TRBV5-1,TRBJ2-1,ASSPPGLADYNEQF
TRBV27,TRBJ2-2,ASTSDPGPEAGELF
TRBV20-1,TRBJ2-3,SARVADLHTDTQY
TRBV14,TRBJ2-7,ASSQRALPSYEQY
TRBV20-1,TRBJ2-7,SARDRIAPTYEQY
TRBV7-6,TRBJ1-1,ASSYAPRGAEAF
TRBV6-2/TRBV6-3,TRBJ1-2,ASSFFGTADGYT